A selection of T cell receptor beta chains follows, all from one sample in a study of T cells in Graves' hyperthyroidism and ophthalmopathy. TCRdb fed the multiplex PCR reads into MiXCR, producing one record per CDR3 protein. Of 270,000 or so distinct CDR3 sequences detected, around 15% appear once; the ten largest clones hold over 30%. The specimen was blood. All receptors come from a woman in her 50s with Graves' hyperthyroidism that later progressed to Graves' ophthalmopathy. Both conserved end residues are part of each CDR3. The D gene is left open where the match is weak. Part of the rows lack a size; the others show once, few, many or a class for expanded clones.

TRBD1,TRBJ1-4,many,TRBV28,TGTGCCAGCAGTTCTACCGCGGGGACAGGGGGTGAAAAACTGTTTTTT,CASSSTAGTGGEKLFF
.,TRBJ1-1,many,TRBV12-3/TRBV12-4,TGTGCCAGCAGTTTACTCGTAGGGGGGAGGGTCACTGAAGCTTTCTTT,CASSLLVGGRVTEAFF
.,TRBJ2-1,many,TRBV6-1,TGTGCCAGCAGTCAGGGACCTTCCTCCTACAATGAGCAGTTCTTC,CASSQGPSSYNEQFF
TRBD1,TRBJ2-1,many,TRBV3-1,TGTGCCAGCAGCCAAGAGACAGGGGACACACACAATGAGCAGTTCTTC,CASSQETGDTHNEQFF
.,TRBJ2-4,many,TRBV20-1,TGCAGTGCTAGAGGGATTTCACAGGGCGGCATTCAGTACTTC,CSARGISQGGIQYF
.,TRBJ2-7,many,TRBV27,TGTGCCAGCAGTCTTACCGGGACCGCCAACGAGCAGTACTTC,CASSLTGTANEQYF
TRBD1,TRBJ1-2,.,TRBV6-1,TGTGCCAGCAGTGAGGGGACAGCTAACTATGGCTACACCTTC,CASSEGTANYGYTF
TRBD2,TRBJ2-7,many,TRBV6-1,TGTGCCAGCAGTCCCGGGACTAGCTTCCACGAGCAGTACTTC,CASSPGTSFHEQYF
TRBD1,TRBJ2-7,few,TRBV7-9,TGTGCCAGCAGCCAGGACAGGGTATGGCAGTACTTC,CASSQDRVWQYF
TRBD1,TRBJ1-3,many,TRBV28,TGTGCCAGCAGTTCCGGGACAGCCTCTGGAAACACCATATATTTT,CASSSGTASGNTIYF
.,TRBJ1-1,many,TRBV10-1,TGCGCCAGCAGTGAGCTAAAAGGGACTGAAGCTTTCTTT,CASSELKGTEAFF
TRBD1,TRBJ2-4,.,TRBV5-1,TGCGCCAGCAGCTGGACAGGGGAGAACATTCAGTACTTC,CASSWTGENIQYF
.,TRBJ2-3,many,TRBV28,TGTGCCAGCTGTTTGGGACCGGCGGATACGCAGTATTTT,CASCLGPADTQYF
.,TRBJ1-1,many,TRBV15,TGTGCCACCAGCAGGGACCCACAGAGTGAAGCTTTCTTT,CATSRDPQSEAFF
TRBD1,TRBJ2-7,few,TRBV10-3,TGTGCCATCGGGGGCAGGGGGCAGGTTACGGAGCAGTACTTC,CAIGGRGQVTEQYF
TRBD2,TRBJ2-7,.,TRBV5-4,TGTGCCAGCAGCCTCCCCCCGCGGGGAGTAGCTAGCGGGGATCCCCTAGCCTACGAGCAGTACTTC,CASSLPPRGVASGDPLAYEQYF
TRBD2,TRBJ2-7,many,TRBV10-2,TGCGCCACTAGGGGAATGCGGGAGAACTACGAGCAGTACTTC,CATRGMRENYEQYF
.,TRBJ2-2,few,TRBV20-1,TGCAGTGCTAGAGAGATTAGCGGGGAGCTGTTTTTT,CSAREISGELFF
.,TRBJ2-3,.,TRBV16,TGTGCCAGCAGCCGACCTAAGACAGGCCCGGACACAGATACGCAGTATTTT,CASSRPKTGPDTDTQYF
.,TRBJ2-1,many,TRBV27,TGTGCCAGCAGCCCGAGGAGGGTCGGGAGCTCCTACAATGAGCAGTTCTTC,CASSPRRVGSSYNEQFF
.,TRBJ1-2,.,TRBV6-1,TGTGCCAGCAGATCCACTTGGGCCTATGGCTACACCTTC,CASRSTWAYGYTF
TRBD2,TRBJ2-1,many,TRBV5-1,TGCGCCAGCAGCTTAGGACTAGCGGGAGTCTCCTACAATGAGCAGTTCTTC,CASSLGLAGVSYNEQFF
.,TRBJ2-5,many,TRBV20-1,TGCAGTGCTGGGGGGAGACGGCTTGCAGAGACCCAGTACTTC,CSAGGRRLAETQYF
.,TRBJ2-7,many,TRBV2,TGTGCCAGCAGTGAAGCGCTGGCCTCGGAGCAGTACTTC,CASSEALASEQYF
.,TRBJ2-6,many,TRBV19,TGTGCCAGTGCTCCCTCCTCTGGGGCCAACGTCCTGACTTTC,CASAPSSGANVLTF
.,TRBJ1-4,.,TRBV10-3,TGTGCCATCAGTGCCGGGGGCACTAATGAAAAACTGTTTTTT,CAISAGGTNEKLFF
TRBD2,TRBJ2-1,few,TRBV4-1,TGCGCCAGCAGCAACCTCCCTCGCGGGAGCCACAATGAGCAGTTCTTC,CASSNLPRGSHNEQFF
TRBD2,TRBJ2-7,.,TRBV11-3,TGTGCCAGCAGCTTAGAGGGGGGGGACGAGCAGTACTTC,CASSLEGGDEQYF
.,TRBJ1-1,many,TRBV7-8,TGTGCCAGCAGCGAACACTCCCGGGGCCCCGCCGGAGCTTTCTTT,CASSEHSRGPAGAFF
TRBD1,TRBJ2-1,many,TRBV11-3,TGTGCCAGCGGCCGTAGCGACAGGGTGTCTGATGAGCAGTTCTTC,CASGRSDRVSDEQFF
.,TRBJ2-3,many,TRBV3-1,TGTGCCAGCAGCCTGATGGTCGACAGATCCACAGATACGCAGTATTTT,CASSLMVDRSTDTQYF
TRBD2,TRBJ2-1,many,TRBV20-1,TGCAGTGCTGAGGGATTCCTTAGCGGGTTAAAAAACAATGAGCAGTTCTTC,CSAEGFLSGLKNNEQFF
.,TRBJ2-7,many,TRBV7-9,TGTGCCAGCAGCTTCCGGGACGCCACCCACGAGCAGTACTTC,CASSFRDATHEQYF
.,TRBJ1-2,.,TRBV6-9,TGTGCCAGCAGTTCGTCCGGACCGTATTATGGCTACACCTTC,CASSSSGPYYGYTF